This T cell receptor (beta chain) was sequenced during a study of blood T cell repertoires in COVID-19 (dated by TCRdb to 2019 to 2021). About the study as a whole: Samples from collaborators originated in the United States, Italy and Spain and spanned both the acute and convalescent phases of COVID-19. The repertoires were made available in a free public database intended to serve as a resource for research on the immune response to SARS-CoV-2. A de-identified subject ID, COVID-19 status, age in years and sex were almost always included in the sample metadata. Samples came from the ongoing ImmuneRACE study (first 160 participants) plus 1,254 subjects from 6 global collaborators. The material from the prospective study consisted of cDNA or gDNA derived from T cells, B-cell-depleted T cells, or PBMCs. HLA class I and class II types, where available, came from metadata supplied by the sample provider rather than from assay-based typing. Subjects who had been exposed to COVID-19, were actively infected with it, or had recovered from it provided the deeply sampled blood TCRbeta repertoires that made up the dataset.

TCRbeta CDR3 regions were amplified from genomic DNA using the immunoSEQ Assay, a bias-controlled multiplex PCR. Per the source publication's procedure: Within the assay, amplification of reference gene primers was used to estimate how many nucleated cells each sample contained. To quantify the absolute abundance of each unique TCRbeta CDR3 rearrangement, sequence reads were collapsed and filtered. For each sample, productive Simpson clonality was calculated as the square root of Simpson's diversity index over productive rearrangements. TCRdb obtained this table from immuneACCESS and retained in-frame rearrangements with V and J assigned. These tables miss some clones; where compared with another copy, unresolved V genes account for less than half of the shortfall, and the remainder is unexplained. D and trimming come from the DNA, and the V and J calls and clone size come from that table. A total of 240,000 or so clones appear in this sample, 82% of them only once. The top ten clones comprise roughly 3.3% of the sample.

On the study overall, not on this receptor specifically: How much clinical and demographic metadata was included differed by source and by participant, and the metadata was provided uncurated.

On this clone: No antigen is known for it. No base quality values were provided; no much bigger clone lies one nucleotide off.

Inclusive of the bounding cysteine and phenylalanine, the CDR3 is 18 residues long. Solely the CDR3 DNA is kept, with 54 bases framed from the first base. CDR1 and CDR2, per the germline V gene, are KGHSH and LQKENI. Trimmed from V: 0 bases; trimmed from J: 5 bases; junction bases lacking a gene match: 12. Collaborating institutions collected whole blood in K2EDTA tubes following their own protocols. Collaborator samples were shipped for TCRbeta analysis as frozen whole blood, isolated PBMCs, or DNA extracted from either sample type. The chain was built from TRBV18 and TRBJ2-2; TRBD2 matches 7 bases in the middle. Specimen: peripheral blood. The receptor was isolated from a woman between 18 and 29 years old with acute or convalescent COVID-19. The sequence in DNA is TGTGCCAGCTCACCACCACGGAACAGCGGGATACAAACCGGGGAGCTGTTTTTT. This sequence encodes CASSPPRNSGIQTGELFF.